This T cell receptor (beta chain) was sequenced in a study of control samples from healthy donors and cancer patients. As regards this clone: Other DNA sequences in the sample encode the same CDR3.

TCRdb's table, derived via immunoSEQ multiplex PCR, lists solely in-frame clones and lacks some. The sample consists of 170,000 or so clones, 94% of them appearing once. The CDR3 is 11 amino acids. V was cut by 3 bases and J by 1 base, with 3 bases left in between. CDR1 and CDR2 from the germline V gene are DFQATT and SNEGSKA (reference sequence). The source material was blood. The sequence derives from a woman in her forties in good health. The chain carries TRBV20-1 and TRBJ1-1; D ambiguous. CDR3: CSARRNTEAFF. CDR3 nucleotides: TGCAGTGCTAGGCGGAACACTGAAGCTTTCTTT.